This note documents a single T cell receptor beta chain sequence. Its antigen remains unidentified. TCRdb's table, derived via immunoSEQ multiplex PCR, lists solely in-frame clones and lacks some. The table shows hundreds of thousands of clones, with about nine tenths occurring only once. The CDR3 totals 19 residues. Germline CDR1 reads SGHKS; CDR2 reads YYEKEE (reference sequence). The germline V and J ends were trimmed by 0 bases and 0 bases, with 18 bases remaining between them. This sample was taken from a study of Ad26.COV2.S vaccination and SARS-CoV-2 variants. Study-level background: Sample donor was a member of the COV1001 Ad26.COV2.S trial arm.

Specified treatment: some 20 received Ad26.COV2.S at low or high dose, single or two shots; about 5 received placebo; per-sample allocation not given. Sampling was performed 63 days after the first vaccine or placebo injection. Built on an Ad26 vector, the vaccine expressed Wuhan-strain SARS-CoV-2 spike. Study results and limitations: Assessments of TCR breadth and depth may have underestimated the total T cell responses. Spike-specific TCR breadth in vaccine recipients exceeded that seen in placebo recipients.

The sample in question was peripheral blood, obtained in a trial of Ad26.COV2.S vaccine versus placebo. The V gene is TRBV5-5, the J gene TRBJ2-2; perhaps D is TRBD1 or TRBD2 (5 bases each). The clonotype was recovered from a person between 18 and 59 years old who received the Ad26.COV2.S COVID-19 vaccine or a placebo. The CDR3 sequence: CASSLAPTGTAANTGELFF. The CDR3 DNA is TGTGCCAGCAGCTTGGCCCCCACCGGGACGGCGGCGAACACCGGGGAGCTGTTTTTT. Drawing the rest from reference TRBV5-5 and TRBJ2-2, the complete variable domain is DAGVTQSPTHLIKTRGQQVTLRCSPISGHKSVSWYQQVLGQGPQFIFQYYEKEERGRGNFPDRFSARQFPNYSSELNVNALLLGDSALYLCASSLAPTGTAANTGELFFGEGSRLTVL.